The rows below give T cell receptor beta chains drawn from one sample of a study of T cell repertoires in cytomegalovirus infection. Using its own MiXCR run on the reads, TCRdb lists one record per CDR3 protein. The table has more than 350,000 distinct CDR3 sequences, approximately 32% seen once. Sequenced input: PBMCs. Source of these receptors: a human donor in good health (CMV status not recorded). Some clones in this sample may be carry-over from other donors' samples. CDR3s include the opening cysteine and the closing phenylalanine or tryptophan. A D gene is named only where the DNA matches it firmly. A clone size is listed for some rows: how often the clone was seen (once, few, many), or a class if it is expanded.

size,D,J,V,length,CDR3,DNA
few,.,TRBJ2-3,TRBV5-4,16,CAEGEGEWKNTDTQYF,TGTGCCGAGGGGGAGGGGGAGTGGAAGAACACAGATACGCAGTATTTT
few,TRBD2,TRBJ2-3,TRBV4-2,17,CASSPSVGRGRDDTQYF,TGTGCCAGCAGCCCCTCCGTCGGGCGGGGGAGAGATGATACGCAGTATTTT
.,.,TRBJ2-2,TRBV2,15,CASNSAGLNTGELFF,TGTGCCAGCAACTCGGCAGGGCTAAACACCGGGGAGCTGTTTTTT
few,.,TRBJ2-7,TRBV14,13,CASSQVFVSEQYF,TGTGCCAGCAGCCAAGTTTTCGTAAGCGAGCAGTACTTC
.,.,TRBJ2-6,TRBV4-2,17,CASSQDGSISGANVLTF,TGTGCCAGCAGCCAAGATGGCAGCATCTCTGGGGCCAACGTCCTGACTTTC
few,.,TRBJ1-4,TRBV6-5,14,CASSRTANNEKLFF,TGTGCCAGCAGCAGGACAGCCAATAATGAAAAACTGTTTTTT
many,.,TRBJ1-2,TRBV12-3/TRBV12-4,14,CASSFGVFNYGYTF,TGTGCCAGCAGTTTCGGCGTTTTTAACTATGGCTACACCTTC
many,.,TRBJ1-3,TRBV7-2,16,CASSLDGGRSGNTIYF,TGTGCCAGCAGCTTAGATGGCGGCCGCTCTGGAAACACCATATATTTT
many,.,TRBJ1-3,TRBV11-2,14,CASSLGESGNTIYF,TGTGCCAGCAGCTTAGGGGAGTCTGGAAACACCATATATTTT
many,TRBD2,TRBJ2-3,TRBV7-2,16,CASSVSSGGGADTQYF,TGTGCCAGCAGCGTATCTAGCGGGGGGGGCGCAGATACGCAGTATTTT
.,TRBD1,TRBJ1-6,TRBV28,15,CASSLEDRANSPLQF,TGTGCCAGCAGTTTGGAGGACAGGGCTAATTCACCCCTCCAATTT
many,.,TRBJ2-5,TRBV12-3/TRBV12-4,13,CASTYDSQETQYF,TGTGCCAGCACTTATGACAGCCAAGAGACCCAGTACTTC
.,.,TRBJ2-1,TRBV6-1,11,CATLSGNEQFF,TGTGCCACCCTGTCCGGAAATGAGCAGTTCTTC
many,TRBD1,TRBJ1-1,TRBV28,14,CASSLDRGGTEAFF,TGTGCCAGCAGTCTGGACAGGGGGGGAACTGAAGCTTTCTTT
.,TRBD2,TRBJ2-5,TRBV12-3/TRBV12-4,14,CASTKGLAEETQYF,TGTGCCAGCACCAAGGGACTAGCGGAAGAGACCCAGTACTTC
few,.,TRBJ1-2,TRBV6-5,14,CASSTFRGSGGYTF,TGTGCCAGCAGTACATTCCGGGGGTCGGGTGGCTACACCTTC
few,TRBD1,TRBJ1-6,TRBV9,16,CASSGAGQGSSSPLHF,TGTGCCAGCAGCGGGGCCGGACAGGGATCGAGTTCACCCCTCCACTTT
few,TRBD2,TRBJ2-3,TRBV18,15,CASSPGVGRGDTQYF,TGTGCCAGCTCACCAGGCGTCGGGCGGGGGGATACGCAGTATTTT
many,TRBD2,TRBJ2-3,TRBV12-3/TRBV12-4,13,CASSRTSTDTQYF,TGTGCCAGCAGTCGGACTAGTACAGATACGCAGTATTTT
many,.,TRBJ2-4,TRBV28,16,CASSFVAGAAKNIQYF,TGTGCCAGCAGTTTTGTGGCAGGGGCGGCCAAAAACATTCAGTACTTC
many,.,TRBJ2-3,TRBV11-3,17,CASSQGWATERTDTQYF,TGTGCCAGCAGCCAGGGGTGGGCGACTGAGAGGACAGATACGCAGTATTTT
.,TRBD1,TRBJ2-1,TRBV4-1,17,CASSPSWPGTGINEQFF,TGCGCCAGCAGTCCTTCCTGGCCCGGGACAGGGATCAATGAGCAGTTCTTC
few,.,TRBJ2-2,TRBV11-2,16,CASRTLRGIGTGELFF,TGTGCCAGCAGAACTCTAAGGGGTATTGGCACCGGGGAGCTGTTTTTT
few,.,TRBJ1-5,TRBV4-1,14,CASSQDVGFQPQHF,TGCGCCAGCAGCCAAGACGTCGGGTTTCAGCCCCAGCATTTT
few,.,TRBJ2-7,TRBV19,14,CASSILAGPRRQYF,TGTGCCAGTAGTATATTGGCAGGGCCTAGGCGGCAGTACTTC